One and the same sample provided the 14 T cell receptor beta chains below, sequenced in a study of blood T cell repertoires in COVID-19. Only in-frame clones appear in the TCRdb table, and some are missing; sequencing was by immunoSEQ multiplex PCR. The repertoire holds about 77,000 clones, around 90% seen once, with roughly 15% in the top ten. The specimen sequenced was peripheral blood. The receptors derive from a woman aged 80 or over with active or convalescent COVID-19.

The chain couples TRBV2 to TRBJ2-7; TRBD1 matches 9 bases. Germline trimming cut 5 bases from V and 1 base from J; bases unmatched to any gene: 6. From germline, CDR1 is SNHLY and CDR2 FYNNEI. This CDR3 comprises 15 residues. CDR3 protein: CASSTDRGRSYEQYF. CDR3 nucleotides: TGTGCCAGCAGTACTGACAGGGGGAGGTCCTACGAGCAGTACTTC.

The chain couples TRBV19 to TRBJ1-1, with D uncertain. CDR1 is LNHDA, CDR2 SQIVND, per germline (reference sequence). This CDR3 region has 12 residues. Trimming took 4 bases from V and 6 from J, leaving 9 bases between them. The CDR3 bases are TGTGCCAGTAGTAATCAGTATTCTGAAGCTTTCTTT. It yields the protein CASSNQYSEAFF.

The chain couples TRBV5-1 to TRBJ2-3; D gene uncertain. The CDR3 covers 13 residues. Trimming cost V 4 bases and J 2 bases, with 8 bases left between them. The germline V gene encodes CDR1 SGHRS and CDR2 YFSETQ. For the CDR3, the DNA is TGCGCCAGCAGCGTACTACTCACAGATACGCAGTATTTT. It translates to CASSVLLTDTQYF.

J is TRBJ2-3 and V is TRBV7-9, with 7 bases fitting TRBD2. CDR3 length equals 14 residues. Germline trimming cut 1 base from V and 5 bases from J; bases unmatched to any gene: 3. Looked up from germline, CDR1 is SEHNR and CDR2 is FQNEAQ (reference sequence). Here the CDR3 DNA reads TGTGCCAGCAGCTTAGGGGAGGGAGGAGATACGCAGTATTTT. Amino acids: CASSLGEGGDTQYF.

The V call is TRBV4-3, the J call TRBJ1-5, with D unclear. CDR3 length: 14 residues. Trimming shortened V by 4 bases and J by 0 bases, and 7 bases separated the two germline ends. Germline V gene sequence: CDR1 LGHNA, CDR2 YSLEER. CDR3 sequence (DNA): TGCGCCAGCAGCCGGAGGGTTAGCAATCAGCCCCAGCATTTT. Translating it yields CASSRRVSNQPQHF.

The chain is built from TRBV6-5 and TRBJ1-1; D remains ambiguous. From germline, CDR1 is MNHEY and CDR2 SVGAGI. V lost 6 bases to trimming and J lost 4 bases, with 18 bases between them. The CDR3 sequence is 15 residues long. Written as DNA, the CDR3 is TGTGCCAGCAGACCCTATTGGGGAGACGGCACTGAAGCTTTCTTT. Its translation is CASRPYWGDGTEAFF.

Concerning this clone itself: The same CDR3 can be traced to other DNA sequences in this sample. The chain carries TRBV7-9 and TRBJ2-3; 14 nucleotides match TRBD2. The CDR3 is made up of 17 amino acids. Trimming at V came to 5 bases and at J to 1 base, leaving 5 bases not matched to a gene. Per germline, CDR1 SEHNR and CDR2 FQNEAQ (reference sequence). This CDR3 reads CASSPGLAGARTDTQYF. CDR3 in DNA: TGTGCCAGCAGCCCGGGACTAGCGGGGGCCCGCACAGATACGCAGTATTTT.

This chain joins TRBV19 and TRBJ2-7; 7 bases are shared with TRBD1. With V trimmed by 3 bases and J by 2 bases, 4 bases remained unmatched. Germline V gives CDR1 LNHDA, CDR2 SQIVND (reference sequence). This CDR3 is 14 amino acids long. The CDR3: CASSMGTGAYEQYF. In DNA, the CDR3 is TGTGCCAGTAGTATGGGCACAGGGGCCTACGAGCAGTACTTC.

This rearrangement joins TRBV3-1 (or the pseudogene TRBV3-2) to TRBJ1-5; TRBD1 aligns across 7 bases. Germline CDR1 reads LGHDT; CDR2 reads YNNKEL (reference sequence). V lost 1 base, J lost 5 bases, and 5 bases stayed unmatched. The CDR3 is made up of 15 amino acids. CDR3 nucleotides: TGTGCCAGCAGCCAAGGACAGGGCTCCGATCAGCCCCAGCATTTT. Amino acids: CASSQGQGSDQPQHF.

The gene calls are TRBV28 and TRBJ1-4; D unresolved. V was shortened by 8 bases and J by 7 bases, with 11 bases between the two germline ends. This CDR3 spans 12 amino acids. Germline lookup yields CDR1 MDHEN and CDR2 SYDVKM. The CDR3 spells CASRGFGEKLFF. In nucleotides, the CDR3 is TGTGCCAGCCGGGGTTTTGGTGAAAAACTGTTTTTT.

The rearrangement uses TRBV20-1 and TRBJ2-2, with D perhaps TRBD1 (5 bases). Trimming took off 3 bases at V and 7 bases at J, with 9 bases between the two ends. The length of the CDR3 is 12 residues. Germline-derived CDR1 and CDR2 are DFQATT and SNEGSKA (reference sequence). DNA of the CDR3: TGCAGTGCTAGTCGCAGGGTCGGGGAGCTGTTTTTT. Translating it yields CSASRRVGELFF.

The chain employs TRBV6-6 and TRBJ2-7; D is perhaps TRBD1 (6 bases). Germline values: CDR1 MNHNY, CDR2 SVGAGI (reference sequence). This CDR3 is built from 15 residues. Trimming removed 6 bases at V and 1 base at J, with 16 bases between. CDR3 bases: TGTGCCAGCAGCCGCGAAACAGGGCTTTCCTACGAGCAGTACTTC. This codes for CASSRETGLSYEQYF.

V gene TRBV2 combines with J gene TRBJ2-1; 10 positions agree with TRBD2. Unmatched junction bases numbered 7, after V lost 7 bases and J lost 7 bases. This CDR3 has 14 amino acids. Germline CDR1 reads SNHLY; CDR2 reads FYNNEI. The CDR3 DNA reads TGTGCCAGCAAGGGAGCGGGGGGGGTGAATGAGCAGTTCTTC. Translating gives CASKGAGGVNEQFF. Filled out from reference TRBV2 and TRBJ2-1, the complete variable domain reads EPEVTQTPSHQVTQMGQEVILRCVPISNHLYFYWYRQILGQKVEFLVSFYNNEISEKSEIFDDQFSVERPDGSNFTLKIRSTKLEDSAMYFCASKGAGGVNEQFFGPGTRLTVL.

A few counts support this clone. This rearrangement joins TRBV6-5 to TRBJ1-6, with 7 bases fitting TRBD1. Trimming removed 5 bases from V and 5 bases from J; junction bases left unmatched: 6. Germline CDR1 is MNHEY and CDR2 is SVGAGI. CDR3 length: 15 residues. Here the CDR3 reads CASSKSTGNNSPLHF. As DNA, the CDR3 is TGTGCCAGCAGTAAATCGACAGGGAATAATTCACCCCTCCACTTT.